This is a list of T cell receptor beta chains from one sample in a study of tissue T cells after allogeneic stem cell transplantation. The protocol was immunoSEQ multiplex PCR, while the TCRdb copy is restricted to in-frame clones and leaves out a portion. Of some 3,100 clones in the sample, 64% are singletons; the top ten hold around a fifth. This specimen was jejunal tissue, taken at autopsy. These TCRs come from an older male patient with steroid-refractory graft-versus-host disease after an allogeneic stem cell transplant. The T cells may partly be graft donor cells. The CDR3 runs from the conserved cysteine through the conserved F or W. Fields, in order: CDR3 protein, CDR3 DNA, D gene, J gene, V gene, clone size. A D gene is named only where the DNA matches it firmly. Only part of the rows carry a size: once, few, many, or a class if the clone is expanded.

CDR3aa: CATSRDRGLREQFF
CDR3nt: TGTGCCACCAGCAGGGACAGGGGGCTTCGGGAGCAGTTCTTC
d_gene: TRBD1
j_gene: TRBJ2-1
v_gene: TRBV15
abundance: few

CDR3aa: CASSRKRQGAGAEAFF
CDR3nt: TGTGCCAGTAGCAGAAAAAGACAGGGGGCAGGGGCTGAAGCTTTCTTT
d_gene: TRBD1
j_gene: TRBJ1-1
v_gene: TRBV19
abundance: few

CDR3aa: CASSQATGGPLGSNQPQHF
CDR3nt: TGCGCCAGCAGCCAAGCAACGGGGGGACCTTTAGGGAGCAATCAGCCCCAGCATTTT
d_gene: -
j_gene: TRBJ1-5
v_gene: TRBV4-1
abundance: few

CDR3aa: CASTGPITSNQPQHF
CDR3nt: TGTGCCAGCACCGGTCCTATCACTAGCAATCAGCCCCAGCATTTT
d_gene: -
j_gene: TRBJ1-5
v_gene: TRBV5-8
abundance: -

CDR3aa: CASSQSSRGTGELFF
CDR3nt: TGTGCCAGCAGCCAATCATCGCGGGGCACCGGGGAGCTGTTTTTT
d_gene: -
j_gene: TRBJ2-2
v_gene: TRBV3-1/TRBV3-2
abundance: -

CDR3aa: CASSQERGTLTDTQYF
CDR3nt: TGCGCCAGCAGCCAAGAGAGGGGGACTCTCACAGATACGCAGTATTTT
d_gene: -
j_gene: TRBJ2-3
v_gene: TRBV4-1
abundance: few

CDR3aa: CASSNRDRGSPEQFF
CDR3nt: TGTGCCAGCAGTAACCGGGACAGGGGATCCCCCGAGCAGTTCTTC
d_gene: TRBD1
j_gene: TRBJ2-1
v_gene: TRBV7-2
abundance: -

CDR3aa: CASSLGKNQPQHF
CDR3nt: TGTGCCAGCAGCTTGGGAAAAAATCAGCCCCAGCATTTT
d_gene: -
j_gene: TRBJ1-5
v_gene: TRBV5-4
abundance: -

CDR3aa: CASSQRARGGSSETQYF
CDR3nt: TGTGCCAGCAGTCAAAGGGCTCGGGGAGGGAGCTCGGAGACCCAGTACTTC
d_gene: TRBD2
j_gene: TRBJ2-5
v_gene: TRBV27
abundance: once

CDR3aa: CASSQEPHQPQHF
CDR3nt: TGTGCCAGCAGCCAAGAACCCCATCAGCCCCAGCATTTT
d_gene: -
j_gene: TRBJ1-5
v_gene: TRBV4-2
abundance: -

CDR3aa: CASSRVRQNNSPLHF
CDR3nt: TGTGCCAGCAGTAGGGTTCGACAGAATAATTCACCCCTCCACTTT
d_gene: -
j_gene: TRBJ1-6
v_gene: TRBV6-5
abundance: -

CDR3aa: CASNFGVAPNEQFF
CDR3nt: TGTGCCAGCAACTTTGGAGTAGCCCCCAATGAGCAGTTCTTC
d_gene: -
j_gene: TRBJ2-1
v_gene: TRBV7-9
abundance: -

CDR3aa: CATSPDTRMGGYTF
CDR3nt: TGTGCCACCAGCCCGGACACACGCATGGGTGGCTACACCTTC
d_gene: -
j_gene: TRBJ1-2
v_gene: TRBV15
abundance: -

CDR3aa: CASSSSTGRNSPLHF
CDR3nt: -
d_gene: -
j_gene: TRBJ1-6
v_gene: TRBV6-5
abundance: -

CDR3aa: CATKRGPGGGEQYF
CDR3nt: TGTGCCACAAAACGGGGACCGGGAGGAGGCGAGCAGTACTTC
d_gene: TRBD2
j_gene: TRBJ2-7
v_gene: TRBV6-6
abundance: -

CDR3aa: CASSLDFYEQYF
CDR3nt: TGTGCCAGCAGCTTGGATTTCTACGAGCAGTACTTC
d_gene: -
j_gene: TRBJ2-7
v_gene: TRBV5-5
abundance: -

CDR3aa: CASSPRDGISGANVLTF
CDR3nt: TGTGCCAGCAGCCCCCGGGACGGGATCTCTGGGGCCAACGTCCTGACTTTC
d_gene: -
j_gene: TRBJ2-6
v_gene: TRBV7-2
abundance: -

CDR3aa: CAVSRNYNEQFF
CDR3nt: TGTGCCGTCTCCCGGAACTACAATGAGCAGTTCTTC
d_gene: -
j_gene: TRBJ2-1
v_gene: TRBV27
abundance: large

CDR3aa: CASRTGTRRETQYF
CDR3nt: TGTGCCAGCAGGACCGGGACTAGGAGAGAGACCCAGTACTTC
d_gene: TRBD2
j_gene: TRBJ2-5
v_gene: TRBV6-5
abundance: -

CDR3aa: CASSLVGPRSSGNTIYF
CDR3nt: TGTGCCAGCAGCTTAGTGGGACCGAGGTCCTCTGGAAACACCATATATTTT
d_gene: -
j_gene: TRBJ1-3
v_gene: TRBV7-2
abundance: -

CDR3aa: CASSIGTGGFSPLHF
CDR3nt: TGTGCCAGTAGTATCGGGACAGGGGGTTTTTCACCCCTCCACTTT
d_gene: TRBD1
j_gene: TRBJ1-6
v_gene: TRBV19
abundance: -

CDR3aa: CASSFSRGEGYTF
CDR3nt: TGTGCCAGCAGTTTTAGCAGGGGCGAAGGCTACACCTTC
d_gene: -
j_gene: TRBJ1-2
v_gene: TRBV12-3/TRBV12-4
abundance: -

CDR3aa: CASGPGSYEQYF
CDR3nt: TGTGCCAGCGGCCCGGGGAGCTACGAGCAGTACTTC
d_gene: -
j_gene: TRBJ2-7
v_gene: TRBV9
abundance: few

CDR3aa: CASTSTSGGAGETQYF
CDR3nt: TGTGCCAGCACCTCTACTAGCGGGGGGGCCGGAGAGACCCAGTACTTC
d_gene: TRBD2
j_gene: TRBJ2-5
v_gene: TRBV2
abundance: -

CDR3aa: CASSTRDSNEQYF
CDR3nt: TGTGCCAGCAGTACCCGGGACAGCAACGAGCAGTACTTC
d_gene: TRBD1
j_gene: TRBJ2-7
v_gene: TRBV6-5
abundance: -

CDR3aa: CASSQDGTGAGTDTQYF
CDR3nt: TGCGCCAGCAGCCAAGATGGGACAGGGGCGGGCACAGATACGCAGTATTTT
d_gene: TRBD1
j_gene: TRBJ2-3
v_gene: TRBV4-1
abundance: few

CDR3aa: CASSFHWGSHTGELFF
CDR3nt: TGTGCCAGCAGCTTCCATTGGGGTTCACACACCGGGGAGCTGTTTTTT
d_gene: -
j_gene: TRBJ2-2
v_gene: TRBV5-8
abundance: -

CDR3aa: CASSLSGLTDTQYF
CDR3nt: TGCGCCAGCAGCTTGTCGGGACTCACAGATACGCAGTATTTT
d_gene: -
j_gene: TRBJ2-3
v_gene: TRBV5-1
abundance: -

CDR3aa: CASSLDFDNEQFF
CDR3nt: TGTGCCAGCAGTTTGGACTTTGACAATGAGCAGTTCTTC
d_gene: -
j_gene: TRBJ2-1
v_gene: TRBV12-3/TRBV12-4
abundance: -

CDR3aa: CASSLMGPRRNEKLFF
CDR3nt: TGTGCCAGCAGCTTAATGGGTCCGCGGCGTAATGAAAAACTGTTTTTT
d_gene: -
j_gene: TRBJ1-4
v_gene: TRBV7-2
abundance: -

CDR3aa: CASSVGEGGEAFF
CDR3nt: TGCGCCAGCAGCGTGGGGGAAGGTGGTGAAGCTTTCTTT
d_gene: -
j_gene: TRBJ1-1
v_gene: TRBV5-1
abundance: -

CDR3aa: CASSFRVDEQYF
CDR3nt: TGTGCCAGCAGTTTCCGGGTTGACGAGCAGTACTTC
d_gene: -
j_gene: TRBJ2-7
v_gene: TRBV12-3/TRBV12-4
abundance: few

CDR3aa: CSVRQGNEQYF
CDR3nt: TGCAGTGTCAGACAGGGAAACGAGCAGTACTTC
d_gene: TRBD1
j_gene: TRBJ2-7
v_gene: TRBV20-1
abundance: -

CDR3aa: CSAGEDNEKLFF
CDR3nt: TGCAGCGCGGGGGAAGATAATGAAAAACTGTTTTTT
d_gene: -
j_gene: TRBJ1-4
v_gene: TRBV29-1
abundance: -

CDR3aa: CASSLLPGSGETQYF
CDR3nt: TGTGCCAGCAGCTTGTTACCGGGTTCTGGGGAGACCCAGTACTTC
d_gene: -
j_gene: TRBJ2-5
v_gene: TRBV7-2
abundance: -